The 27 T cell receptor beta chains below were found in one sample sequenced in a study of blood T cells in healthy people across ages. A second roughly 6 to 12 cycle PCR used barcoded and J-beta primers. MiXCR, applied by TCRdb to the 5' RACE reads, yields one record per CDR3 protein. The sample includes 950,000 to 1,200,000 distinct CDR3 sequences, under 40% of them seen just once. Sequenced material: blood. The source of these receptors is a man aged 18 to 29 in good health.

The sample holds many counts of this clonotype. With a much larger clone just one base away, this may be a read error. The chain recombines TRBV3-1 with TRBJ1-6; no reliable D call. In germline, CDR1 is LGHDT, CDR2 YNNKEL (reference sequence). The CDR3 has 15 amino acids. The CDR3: CASSQGFSNNSPPHF. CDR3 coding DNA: TGTGCCAGCAGCCAAGGGTTTTCTAATAATTCACCCCCCCACTTT.

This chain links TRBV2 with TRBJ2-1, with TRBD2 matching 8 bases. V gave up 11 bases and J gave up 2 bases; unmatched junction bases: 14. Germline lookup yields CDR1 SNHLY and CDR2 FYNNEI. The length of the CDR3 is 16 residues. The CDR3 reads CACTGLAGGPYNEQFF. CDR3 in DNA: TGTGCCTGCACGGGGCTTGCGGGGGGACCCTACAATGAGCAGTTCTTC.

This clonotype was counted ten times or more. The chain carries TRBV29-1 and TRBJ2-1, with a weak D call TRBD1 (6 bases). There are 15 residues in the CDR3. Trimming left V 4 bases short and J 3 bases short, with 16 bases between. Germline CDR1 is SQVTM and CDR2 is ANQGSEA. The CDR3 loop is CSVVGRGDFYNEQFF. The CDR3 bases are TGCAGCGTTGTCGGCAGGGGTGATTTCTACAATGAGCAGTTCTTC.

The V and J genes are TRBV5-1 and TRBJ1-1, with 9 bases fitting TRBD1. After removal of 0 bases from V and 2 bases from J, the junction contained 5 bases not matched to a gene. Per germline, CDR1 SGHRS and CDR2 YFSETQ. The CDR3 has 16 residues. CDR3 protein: CASSLAPDRGNTEAFF. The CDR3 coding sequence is TGCGCCAGCAGCTTGGCCCCGGACAGGGGAAACACTGAAGCTTTCTTT.

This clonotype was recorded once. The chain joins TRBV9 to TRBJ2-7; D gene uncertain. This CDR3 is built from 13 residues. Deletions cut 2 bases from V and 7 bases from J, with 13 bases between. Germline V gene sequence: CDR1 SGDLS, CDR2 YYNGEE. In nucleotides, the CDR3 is TGTGCCAGCAGCGTTTTCTCCTACAATGAGCAGTACTTC. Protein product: CASSVFSYNEQYF.

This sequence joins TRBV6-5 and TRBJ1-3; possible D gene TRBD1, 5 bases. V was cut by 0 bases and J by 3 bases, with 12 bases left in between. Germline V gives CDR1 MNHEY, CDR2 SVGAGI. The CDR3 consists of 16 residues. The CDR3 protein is CASSYSTGLRGNTIYF. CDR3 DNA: TGTGCCAGCAGTTACTCAACAGGTTTACGTGGAAACACCATATATTTT.

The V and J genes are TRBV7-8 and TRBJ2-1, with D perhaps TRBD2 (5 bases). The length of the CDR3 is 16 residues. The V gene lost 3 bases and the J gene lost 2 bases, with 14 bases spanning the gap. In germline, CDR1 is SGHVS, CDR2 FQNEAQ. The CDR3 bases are TGTGCCAGCAGCTTCTCCGGGTACGGGACCTACAATGAGCAGTTCTTC. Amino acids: CASSFSGYGTYNEQFF.

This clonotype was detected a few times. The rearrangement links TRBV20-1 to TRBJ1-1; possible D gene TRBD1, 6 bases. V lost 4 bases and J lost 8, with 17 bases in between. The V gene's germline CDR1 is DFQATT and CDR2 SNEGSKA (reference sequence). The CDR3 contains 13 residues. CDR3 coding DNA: TGCAGTGCTAACCCGTTAGGGGGGGTGGAAGCTTTCTTT. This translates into CSANPLGGVEAFF.

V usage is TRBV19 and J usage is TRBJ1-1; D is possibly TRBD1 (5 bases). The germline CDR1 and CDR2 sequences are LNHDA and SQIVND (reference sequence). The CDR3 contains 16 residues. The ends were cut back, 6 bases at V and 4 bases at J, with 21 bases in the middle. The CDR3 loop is CASSPGRGGGATEAFF. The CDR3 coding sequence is TGTGCCAGTAGCCCAGGTCGGGGCGGCGGGGCCACTGAAGCTTTCTTT. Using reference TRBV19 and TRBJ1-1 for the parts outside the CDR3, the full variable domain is DGGITQSPKYLFRKEGQNVTLSCEQNLNHDAMYWYRQDPGQGLRLIYYSQIVNDFQKGDIAEGYSVSREKKESFPLTVTSAQKNPTAFYLCASSPGRGGGATEAFFGQGTRLTVV.

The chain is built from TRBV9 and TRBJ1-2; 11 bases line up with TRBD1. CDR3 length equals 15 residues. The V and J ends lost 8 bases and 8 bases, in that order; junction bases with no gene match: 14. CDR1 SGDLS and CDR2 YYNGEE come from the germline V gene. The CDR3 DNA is TGTGCCAGACCTAAACAGGACAGGGGGCTCACCGGCTACACCTTC. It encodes CARPKQDRGLTGYTF.

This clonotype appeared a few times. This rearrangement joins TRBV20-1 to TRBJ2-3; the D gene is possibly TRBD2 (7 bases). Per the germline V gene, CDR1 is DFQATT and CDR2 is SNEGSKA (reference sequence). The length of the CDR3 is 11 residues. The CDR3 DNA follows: TGCAGGGGAGGGACACCAGATACGCAGTATTTT. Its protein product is CRGGTPDTQYF.

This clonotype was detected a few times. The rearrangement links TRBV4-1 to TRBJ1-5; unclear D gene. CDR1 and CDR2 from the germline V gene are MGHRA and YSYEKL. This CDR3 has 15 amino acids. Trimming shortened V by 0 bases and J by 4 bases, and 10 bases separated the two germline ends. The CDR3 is CASSQDLAANQPQHF. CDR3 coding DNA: TGCGCCAGCAGCCAAGATTTGGCCGCTAATCAGCCCCAGCATTTT.

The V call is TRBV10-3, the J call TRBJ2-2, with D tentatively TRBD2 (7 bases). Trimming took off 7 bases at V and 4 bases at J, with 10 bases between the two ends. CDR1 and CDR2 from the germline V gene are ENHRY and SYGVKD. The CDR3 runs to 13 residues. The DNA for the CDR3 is TGTGCCATCACGGGGGGCTCCACCGGGGAGCTGTTTTTT. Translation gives CAITGGSTGELFF.

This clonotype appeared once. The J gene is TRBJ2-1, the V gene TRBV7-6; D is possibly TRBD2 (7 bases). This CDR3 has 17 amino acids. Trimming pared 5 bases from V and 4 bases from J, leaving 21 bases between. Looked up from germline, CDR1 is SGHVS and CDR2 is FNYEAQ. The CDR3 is CASSPWGGQKTYNEQFF. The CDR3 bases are TGTGCCAGCAGCCCCTGGGGGGGGCAAAAGACATACAATGAGCAGTTCTTC.

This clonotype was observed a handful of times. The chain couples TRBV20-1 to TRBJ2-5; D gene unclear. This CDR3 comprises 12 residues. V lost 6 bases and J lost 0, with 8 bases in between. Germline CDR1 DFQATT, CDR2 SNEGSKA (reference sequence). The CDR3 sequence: CSASTDQETQYF. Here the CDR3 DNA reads TGCAGTGCCTCGACCGACCAAGAGACCCAGTACTTC.

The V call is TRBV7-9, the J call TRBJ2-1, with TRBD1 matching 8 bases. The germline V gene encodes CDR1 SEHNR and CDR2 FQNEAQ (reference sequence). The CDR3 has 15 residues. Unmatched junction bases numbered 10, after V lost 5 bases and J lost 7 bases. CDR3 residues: CASSLRTGTRNEQFF. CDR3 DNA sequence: TGTGCCAGCAGCCTAAGGACAGGGACGAGGAATGAGCAGTTCTTC.

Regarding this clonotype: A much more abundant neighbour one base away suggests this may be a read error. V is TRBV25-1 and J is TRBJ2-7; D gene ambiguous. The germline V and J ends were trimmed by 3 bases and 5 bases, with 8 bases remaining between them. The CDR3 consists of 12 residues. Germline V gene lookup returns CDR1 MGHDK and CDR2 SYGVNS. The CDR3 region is CASSESTDEQYF. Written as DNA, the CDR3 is TGTGCCAGCAGTGAGTCAACCGACGAGCAGTACTTC.

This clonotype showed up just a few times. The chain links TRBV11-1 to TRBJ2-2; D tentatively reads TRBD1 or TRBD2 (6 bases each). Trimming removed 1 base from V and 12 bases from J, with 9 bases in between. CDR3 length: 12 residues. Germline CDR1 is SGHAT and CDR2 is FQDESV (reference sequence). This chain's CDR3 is CASSLDRGQLFF. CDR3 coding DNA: TGTGCCAGCAGCTTAGACCGGGGGCAGCTGTTTTTT.

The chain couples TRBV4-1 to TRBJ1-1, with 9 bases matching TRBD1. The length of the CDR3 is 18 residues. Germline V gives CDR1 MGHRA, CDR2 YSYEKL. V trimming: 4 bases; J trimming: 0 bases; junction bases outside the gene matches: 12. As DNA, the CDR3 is TGCGCCAGCAGCCGGGGACAGGGTTATAGTAGCATGAACACTGAAGCTTTCTTT. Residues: CASSRGQGYSSMNTEAFF.

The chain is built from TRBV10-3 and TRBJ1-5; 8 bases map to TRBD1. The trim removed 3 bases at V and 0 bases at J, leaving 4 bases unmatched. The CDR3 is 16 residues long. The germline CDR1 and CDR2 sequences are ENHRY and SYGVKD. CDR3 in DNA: TGTGCCATCAGTGACAGGGGGCCTTATAGCAATCAGCCCCAGCATTTT. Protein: CAISDRGPYSNQPQHF.

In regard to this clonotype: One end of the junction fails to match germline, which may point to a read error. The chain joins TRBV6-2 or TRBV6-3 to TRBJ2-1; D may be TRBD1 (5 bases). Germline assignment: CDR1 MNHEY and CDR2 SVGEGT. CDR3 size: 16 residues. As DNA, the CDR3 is TGTGCCAGCAGCGTTTTAACAGGTCCCTCCTACAATGAGCGGTTCTTC. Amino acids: CASSVLTGPSYNERFF.

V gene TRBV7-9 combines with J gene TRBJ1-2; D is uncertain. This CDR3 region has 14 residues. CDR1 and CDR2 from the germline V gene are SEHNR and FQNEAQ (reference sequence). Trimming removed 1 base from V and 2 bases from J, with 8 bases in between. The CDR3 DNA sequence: TGTGCCAGCAGCTTAGAAGTCCTCAACTATGGCTACACCTTC. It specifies CASSLEVLNYGYTF.

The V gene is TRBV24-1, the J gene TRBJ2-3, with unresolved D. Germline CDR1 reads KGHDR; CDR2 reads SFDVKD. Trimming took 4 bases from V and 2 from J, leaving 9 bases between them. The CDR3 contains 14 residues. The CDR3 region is CATSEEGATDTQYF. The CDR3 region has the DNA TGTGCCACCAGTGAAGAAGGAGCCACAGATACGCAGTATTTT.

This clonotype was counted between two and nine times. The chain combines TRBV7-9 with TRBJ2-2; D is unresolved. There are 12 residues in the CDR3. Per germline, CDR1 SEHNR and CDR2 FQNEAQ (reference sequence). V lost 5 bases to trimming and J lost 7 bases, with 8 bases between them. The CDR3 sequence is CASSPGGGELFF. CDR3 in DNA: TGTGCCAGCAGCCCTGGCGGCGGGGAGCTGTTTTTT.

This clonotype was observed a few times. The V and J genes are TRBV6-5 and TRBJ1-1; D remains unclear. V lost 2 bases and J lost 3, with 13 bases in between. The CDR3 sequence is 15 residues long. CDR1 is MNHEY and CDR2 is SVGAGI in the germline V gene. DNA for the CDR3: TGTGCCAGCAGTTACAGGGTCAGGCCCGACACTGAAGCTTTCTTT. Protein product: CASSYRVRPDTEAFF.

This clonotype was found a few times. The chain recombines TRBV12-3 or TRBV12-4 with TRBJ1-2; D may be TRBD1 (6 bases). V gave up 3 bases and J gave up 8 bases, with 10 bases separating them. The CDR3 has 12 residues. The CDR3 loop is CASSLRTAGYTF. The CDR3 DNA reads TGTGCCAGCAGTTTGAGGACAGCGGGCTACACCTTC.

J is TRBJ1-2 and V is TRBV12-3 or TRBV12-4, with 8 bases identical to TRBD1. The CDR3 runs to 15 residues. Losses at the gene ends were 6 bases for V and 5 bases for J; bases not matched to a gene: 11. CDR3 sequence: CASSRGAGGLYGYTF. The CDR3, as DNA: TGTGCCAGCAGCCGCGGGGCAGGGGGCTTGTATGGCTACACCTTC.